The 20 T cell receptor beta chains below all came from one sample that was sequenced in a study of T cell changes during pregnancy in multiple sclerosis. The repertoire was sequenced with immunoSEQ multiplex PCR; TCRdb's copy has only in-frame clones and lacks some. Of 57,000 or so clones in the sample, approximately 88% were seen once. Material: peripheral blood, obtained in the first trimester of pregnancy. The receptors shown here come from a female donor with multiple sclerosis, enrolled in a pregnancy study.

The chain combines TRBV13 with TRBJ2-3; 8 positions agree with TRBD2. The CDR3 extends over 15 amino acids. Germline values: CDR1 PRHDT, CDR2 FYEKMQ (reference sequence). V shed 4 bases and J 2 bases; nucleotides not matched to a gene: 5. The CDR3: CASSSRAGDTDTQYF. The CDR3 bases are TGTGCCAGCAGCTCCAGAGCGGGGGACACAGATACGCAGTATTTT.

The chain joins TRBV9 to TRBJ2-1; tentatively, D is TRBD2 (5 bases). V was cut by 3 bases and J by 4 bases, with 8 bases left in between. The CDR3 is 13 amino acids. CDR1 SGDLS and CDR2 YYNGEE come from the germline V gene. The CDR3 here is CASSGGEYNEQFF. The CDR3 region has the DNA TGTGCCAGCAGCGGGGGAGAGTACAATGAGCAGTTCTTC. Using reference TRBV9 and TRBJ2-1 for the parts outside the CDR3, the full variable domain is DSGVTQTPKHLITATGQRVTLRCSPRSGDLSVYWYQQSLDQGLQFLIQYYNGEERAKGNILERFSAQQFPDLHSELNLSSLELGDSALYFCASSGGEYNEQFFGPGTRLTVL.

This chain uses TRBV5-1 with TRBJ1-1, with TRBD1 as a possible D gene (6 bases). Deletions cut 2 bases from V and 4 bases from J, with 15 bases between. The germline CDR1 and CDR2 sequences are SGHRS and YFSETQ. This CDR3 region has 15 residues. CDR3 coding DNA: TGCGCCAGCAGCTTCCGACAGGCAACAAGCACTGAAGCTTTCTTT. Translation gives CASSFRQATSTEAFF. The full variable domain, rest sourced from reference TRBV5-1 and TRBJ1-1, is KAGVTQTPRYLIKTRGQQVTLSCSPISGHRSVSWYQQTPGQGLQFLFEYFSETQRNKGNFPGRFSGRQFSNSRSEMNVSTLELGDSALYLCASSFRQATSTEAFFGQGTRLTVV.

V is TRBV28 and J is TRBJ1-1; 8 nucleotides align to TRBD1. Germline CDR1 reads MDHEN; CDR2 reads SYDVKM. The CDR3 has 13 residues. Trimming at V came to 6 bases and at J to 1 base, leaving 1 base not matched to a gene. CDR3 amino acids: CASSGQGNTEAFF. CDR3 DNA: TGTGCCAGCAGCGGACAGGGGAACACTGAAGCTTTCTTT.

This sequence joins TRBV7-5 and TRBJ2-3; the listed D gene, TRBD1, was not tested against the DNA. TRBV7-5 represents a pseudogene. This CDR3 is 16 amino acids long. CDR3 in DNA: TGTGTCAGAATTATAGGGGGTGGCGGGAGCACAGATACGCAGTATTTT. This sequence encodes CVRIIGGGGSTDTQYF.

V usage is TRBV7-2 and J usage is TRBJ2-7, with D perhaps matching TRBD1 (5 bases). Trimming stripped 5 bases from V and 0 bases from J, with 11 bases between. The CDR3 runs to 14 residues. The germline V gene encodes CDR1 SGHTA and CDR2 FQGNSA. The CDR3, as DNA: TGTGCCAGCAGCCCTCAGGGTTTCTCCTACGAGCAGTACTTC. Translated: CASSPQGFSYEQYF.

This chain links TRBV28 with TRBJ1-2; a weak D match, TRBD1 (5 bases). The V end lost 8 bases, the J end lost 5 bases, and 18 bases lay between the germline ends. Germline CDR1 is MDHEN and CDR2 is SYDVKM. This CDR3 comprises 14 residues. This chain's CDR3 is CASEPKAQDYGYTF. CDR3 DNA: TGTGCCAGCGAACCGAAAGCACAGGATTATGGCTACACCTTC.

The chain combines TRBV4-1 with TRBJ2-5; D is unresolved. Trimming shortened V by 0 bases and J by 0 bases, and 14 bases separated the two germline ends. CDR1 and CDR2 from the germline V gene are MGHRA and YSYEKL. This CDR3 is 17 amino acids long. The CDR3 DNA sequence: TGCGCCAGCAGCCAAGATCCCGACTCCACATACCAAGAGACCCAGTACTTC. Its protein is CASSQDPDSTYQETQYF.

The genes are TRBV4-1 and TRBJ2-7; 9 nucleotides agree with TRBD1. After removal of 6 bases from V and 3 bases from J, the junction contained 9 bases not matched to a gene. Germline CDR1 MGHRA, CDR2 YSYEKL. The CDR3 is made up of 15 amino acids. The chain's CDR3 is CASRDDRGFFYEQYF. CDR3 sequence (DNA): TGCGCCAGCAGAGATGACAGGGGGTTTTTCTACGAGCAGTACTTC.

The chain links TRBV4-2 to TRBJ2-7, with TRBD2 identical over 13 bases. CDR3 length: 17 residues. Germline CDR1 is LGHNA and CDR2 is YNFKEQ. Trimming removed 1 base from V and 4 bases from J; junction bases left unmatched: 7. The CDR3 loop is CASSQVWTSGSLYEQYF. CDR3 sequence (DNA): TGTGCCAGCAGCCAAGTTTGGACTAGCGGGAGCCTTTACGAGCAGTACTTC.

The CDR3 region has the DNA TGCGCCAGCAGCCGGGACAGGGCCCGGCAGTTCTTC. Its protein is CASSRDRARQFF. The chain is built from TRBV4-1 and TRBJ2-1; TRBD1 matches at 9 bases. Germline lookup yields CDR1 MGHRA and CDR2 YSYEKL. The CDR3 sequence is 12 residues long. V gave up 4 bases and J gave up 12 bases; unmatched junction bases: 4.

The chain combines TRBV4-1 with TRBJ2-7; 10 bases fit TRBD1. Germline V lookup: CDR1 MGHRA, CDR2 YSYEKL. This CDR3 region has 15 residues. V was pared by 3 bases and J by 3 bases, with 5 bases of the junction left unmatched. CDR3 region: CASSHPTGGFYEQYF. CDR3 in DNA: TGCGCCAGCAGCCACCCGACAGGGGGCTTCTACGAGCAGTACTTC.

The rearrangement joins TRBV19 to TRBJ1-1; TRBD1 might be the D (6 bases). The CDR3 contains 13 residues. V was clipped by 7 bases and J by 3 bases, with 12 bases between them. CDR1 is LNHDA, CDR2 SQIVND, per germline (reference sequence). CDR3 DNA: TGTGCCAGTAAGCCACAGGGTTACACTGAAGCTTTCTTT. Translation gives CASKPQGYTEAFF.

As DNA, the CDR3 is TGCGCCAGCAGCCGTGGCGGCGGGGTCCATAATTCACCCCTCCACTTT. Encoded protein: CASSRGGGVHNSPLHF. The rearrangement uses TRBV4-1 and TRBJ1-6; D remains ambiguous. The length of the CDR3 is 16 residues. CDR1 and CDR2 (germline): MGHRA, YSYEKL. Trimming left V 4 bases short and J 5 bases short, with 15 bases between.

This chain connects TRBV7-2 to TRBJ2-1, with 9 positions matching TRBD2. CDR3 length: 19 amino acids. Germline V gene data show CDR1 as SGHTA and CDR2 as FQGNSA. With V trimmed by 5 bases and J by 2 bases, 16 bases remained unmatched. The CDR3 sequence is CASSIKAYGAGGPYNEQFF. The CDR3 DNA follows: TGTGCCAGCAGCATAAAGGCATATGGAGCGGGAGGACCCTACAATGAGCAGTTCTTC.

V and J are TRBV27 and TRBJ2-1; D remains unclear. Per germline, CDR1 MNHEY and CDR2 SMNVEV (reference sequence). V gave up 0 bases and J gave up 0 bases, with 9 bases separating them. The CDR3 spans 16 residues. The CDR3 nucleotides read TGTGCCAGCAGTTTATCCGACTGGAGCTCCTACAATGAGCAGTTCTTC. Amino acids: CASSLSDWSSYNEQFF.

V is TRBV10-2 and J is TRBJ2-3; 11 nucleotides agree with TRBD1. The CDR3 is 15 amino acids. Germline V gene sequence: CDR1 WSHSY, CDR2 SAAADI. Trimming removed 7 bases from V and 3 bases from J; junction bases left unmatched: 6. The CDR3 loop is CASTLGTGGTDTQYF. The CDR3 nucleotides read TGCGCCAGCACCCTTGGGACAGGGGGGACAGATACGCAGTATTTT.

This clone was seen more than once but under ten times. The rearrangement joins TRBV6-1 to TRBJ2-3; 7 bases match TRBD2. The CDR3 totals 16 residues. From germline, CDR1 is MNHNS and CDR2 SASEGT. The trim removed 1 base at V and 2 bases at J, leaving 6 bases unmatched. CDR3 coding DNA: TGTGCCAGCAGTGAAGGACTGGGAGGGCCCACAGATACGCAGTATTTT. Translation gives CASSEGLGGPTDTQYF.

This clone was detected once. The chain employs TRBV12-5 and TRBJ1-1; TRBD1 matches 7 bases. The J segment lost 3 bases and the V segment lost 1 base, leaving 2 bases of the junction unmatched. The germline gives CDR1 LGHNT, CDR2 FRNRAP. The CDR3 is 14 amino acids. CDR3 in DNA: TGTGCTAGTGGTTTGGGGCAGGGGGACACTGAAGCTTTCTTT. Residues: CASGLGQGDTEAFF.

V gene TRBV28 combines with J gene TRBJ1-2, with D possibly being TRBD1 (6 bases). CDR3 length: 15 residues. The V end lost 7 bases, the J end lost 10 bases, and 25 bases lay between the germline ends. Germline V lookup: CDR1 MDHEN, CDR2 SYDVKM. CDR3 sequence: CASTLMGDTGCPYTF. The CDR3 DNA sequence: TGTGCCAGCACCCTTATGGGGGACACGGGCTGCCCCTACACCTTC.